Listed here are 5 T cell receptor beta chains from one sample, sequenced in a study of blood T cell repertoires in COVID-19. Generated by immunoSEQ multiplex PCR, the TCRdb table keeps only in-frame clones and is missing some. The sample consists of 50,000 to 65,000 clones, about 74% of them appearing once. Sequenced input: peripheral blood. The origin of the receptors is an elderly woman with acute or convalescent COVID-19.

This chain connects TRBV28 to TRBJ2-7; TRBD1 is a possible D gene (5 bases). Germline V gene data show CDR1 as MDHEN and CDR2 as SYDVKM. This CDR3 has 12 amino acids. Trimming pared 11 bases from V and 3 bases from J, leaving 14 bases between. The CDR3 DNA follows: TGTGCCGCAGGCAGGGCCAACTACGAGCAGTACTTC. Its translation: CAAGRANYEQYF.

This clone was seen a handful of times. This chain joins TRBV9 and TRBJ2-5; weak D call: TRBD2 (6 bases). The CDR3 is 14 amino acids. Trimming took off 3 bases at V and 4 bases at J, with 13 bases between the two ends. In germline, CDR1 is SGDLS, CDR2 YYNGEE. CDR3 residues: CASSADYYRETQYF. CDR3 DNA sequence: TGTGCCAGCAGCGCGGACTACTACCGAGAGACCCAGTACTTC.

CDR3 DNA sequence: TGTGCCAGAACGACAGAAATCTCCTACGAGCAGTACTTC. Translated: CARTTEISYEQYF. This chain connects TRBV5-5 to TRBJ2-7; TRBD1 might be the D (5 bases). The V and J ends lost 8 bases and 0 bases respectively, with 12 bases between them. CDR3 length: 13 residues. CDR1 is SGHKS, CDR2 YYEKEE, per germline (reference sequence).

V usage is TRBV7-8 and J usage is TRBJ2-7; TRBD2 matches 10 bases. From germline, CDR1 is SGHVS and CDR2 FQNEAQ. This CDR3 spans 16 amino acids. The junction had 6 bases not matched to a gene; V was cut back by 2 bases and J by 2 bases. CDR3 sequence (DNA): TGTGCCAGCAGCTTATCGGGACTAGCGAGTACCTACGAGCAGTACTTC. Translating gives CASSLSGLASTYEQYF.

The genes are TRBV6-5 and TRBJ2-3, with TRBD1 matching over 7 bases. Germline V gene lookup returns CDR1 MNHEY and CDR2 SVGAGI. The CDR3 extends over 12 amino acids. The ends lost 6 bases at V and 7 bases at J; junction bases unmatched: 4. In DNA, the CDR3 is TGTGCCAGCAGGCAGACAGGGAATACGCAGTATTTT. Protein: CASRQTGNTQYF.